This TCR beta chain was observed in a study of cytomegalovirus exposure and HLA in healthy donors. This clone has more than one count but fewer than ten. PCR amplification relied on 60 Vbeta primers (plus 13 Jbeta primers). TCRdb keeps only in-frame clones here, not all; method: immunoSEQ multiplex PCR. The table includes approximately 170,000 clones, approximately 88% detected once. The sequenced sample consisted of PBMCs. The source is a boy between 2 and 10 years old in good health and CMV-seronegative.

In nucleotides, the CDR3 is TGTGCCACCAGCAGAGTGGACAGGAACGATCAGCCCCAGCATTTT. It codes for CATSRVDRNDQPQHF. The chain joins TRBV15 to TRBJ1-5; 7 bases match TRBD1. CDR1 and CDR2 from the germline V gene are LNHNV and YYDKDF (reference sequence). Unmatched junction bases numbered 5, after V lost 1 base and J lost 5 bases. The CDR3 loop spans 15 amino acids.